This entry is about one T cell receptor beta chain. Its target antigen remains unknown. Nothing much larger sits one base from this clone, and base qualities are not available. This same CDR3 is encoded by further DNA sequences in the sample. The sample comes from a study of blood T cell repertoires in COVID-19 (dated by TCRdb to about 2020). Study-wide context: The collaborator samples originated in the United States, Italy and Spain and spanned the acute and convalescent phases of COVID-19. Subjects who had been exposed to COVID-19, were actively infected with it, or had recovered from it provided the deeply sampled blood TCRbeta repertoires that made up the dataset. The material from the prospective study consisted of cDNA or gDNA derived from T cells, B-cell-depleted T cells, or PBMCs. Where available, HLA class I and class II types were obtained from metadata supplied by the sample provider rather than from assay-based typing. The repertoires were released in a freely available public database intended as a resource for research on the immune response to SARS-CoV-2. Nearly every sample came with metadata listing a de-identified subject ID, COVID-19 status, age in years and sex. Samples were obtained from the ongoing ImmuneRACE study (first 160 participants) and from 950 to 1,500 subjects provided by 6 global collaborators. Beyond this particular receptor, the publication reports: The amount of clinical and demographic metadata varied by source and participant and was provided uncurated.

The CDR3 measures 14 amino acids from cysteine to phenylalanine. Only the CDR3 region is kept as DNA, spanning 42 bases read in frame from base 1. Relative to germline, V is 0 bases shorter and J is 2 bases shorter, with 6 bases between their ends. The germline V gene gives CDR1 as SGHRS and CDR2 as YFSETQ. The collaborating institutions used their own protocols to collect whole blood in K2EDTA tubes. Collaborator samples were shipped for TCRbeta analysis as frozen whole blood, isolated PBMCs, or DNA extracted from either sample type. TCRbeta CDR3 regions were amplified from genomic DNA using the immunoSEQ Assay, a bias-controlled multiplex PCR. On the authors' methods: The number of nucleated cells in each sample was estimated from the amplification of reference gene primers within the assay. To quantify the absolute abundance of each unique TCRbeta CDR3 rearrangement, sequence reads were collapsed and filtered. For each sample, productive Simpson clonality was calculated as the square root of Simpson's diversity index across productive rearrangements. Here the immuneACCESS table is served through TCRdb, limited to in-frame sequences with V and J called. Missing clones are a known gap in these copies; in checked studies unresolved V genes cover under half, and the rest lacks a known reason. V, J and clone size were drawn from that table, and D and trimming were deduced from the DNA. The sample profile shows approximately 54,000 clones; about four fifths of them were found once. In total, the top ten clones hold approximately 5.3% of the sample.

The receptor was isolated from an older woman with acute or convalescent COVID-19. Sequencing input: peripheral blood. This receptor chain uses TRBV5-1 and TRBJ1-5, with TRBD1 as a weak D call on 5 bases. CDR3 reads: CASSLAGGNQPQHF. The nucleotides read TGCGCCAGCAGCTTGGCGGGGGGCAATCAGCCCCAGCATTTT.